This T cell receptor (beta chain) is drawn from a study of T-cell reconstitution after alpha-beta-depleted transplantation in children. During its preparation, the TCRbeta library received unique molecular identifiers. TCRdb redid the calling of the PCR reads with MiXCR, one entry per CDR3 protein. The data show hundreds of thousands of distinct CDR3 sequences, roughly 15% seen once. The V end was cut by 10 bases, the J end by 8 bases, with 19 bases between. CDR3 length: 13 residues. The germline V gene encodes CDR1 SGHTA and CDR2 FQGNSA. The TCR was taken from a human donor who donated a stem cell graft to a child with acute myeloid leukemia. The V call is TRBV7-2, the J call TRBJ2-3; D unclear. Here the sequenced sample was PBMCs from the stem cell graft donor, taken from the stem cell graft. CDR3 residues: CATRPATVGTQYF. CDR3 nucleotide sequence: TGTGCCACCCGGCCAGCGACCGTGGGTACGCAGTATTTT.